The present entry profiles one TCR beta chain with its context. What it binds is not known. Trimming pared 5 bases from V and 10 bases from J, leaving 12 bases between. The CDR3 is 13 amino acids. This entry belongs to a study of vaccination and CD4 T cells after COVID-19. Study-wide context: Each enrolled participant received a two-dose regimen of either BNT162b2 or mRNA-1273 vaccine. Control cultures were supplied with a CEFX pool, an HIV-1 Nef pool, or no peptide at all. Overlapping peptides covering the spike proteins of SARS-CoV-2, HCoV-NL63, HCoV-OC43 and HCoV-229E were added to stimulate cells.

An Oncomine TCR Beta short-read assay was used to sequence the DNA from cultured CD4+ T cells. Once CD4+ T cells had been cultured, genomic DNA was extracted from them. Each CDR3 protein is one row after TCRdb ran MiXCR on the PCR reads. The sample contains around 9,000 distinct CDR3 sequences, 34% of which appear only once. Regarding treatment: 10-day PBMC culture with coronavirus spike peptide pools or control peptides (ViraFEST assay). Pre-COVID-19 pandemic sampling (2011-2018) yielded the unexposed donor's CD4+ T cells. The rearrangement uses TRBV12-3 or TRBV12-4 and TRBJ1-6; unclear D gene. The origin of this receptor is a human donor in good health. The sample was CD4+ T cells from blood, cultured in vitro. CDR3 bases: TGTGCCAGCAGTCTCATTCTGAGGTCACCCCTCCACTTT. Encoded protein: CASSLILRSPLHF.